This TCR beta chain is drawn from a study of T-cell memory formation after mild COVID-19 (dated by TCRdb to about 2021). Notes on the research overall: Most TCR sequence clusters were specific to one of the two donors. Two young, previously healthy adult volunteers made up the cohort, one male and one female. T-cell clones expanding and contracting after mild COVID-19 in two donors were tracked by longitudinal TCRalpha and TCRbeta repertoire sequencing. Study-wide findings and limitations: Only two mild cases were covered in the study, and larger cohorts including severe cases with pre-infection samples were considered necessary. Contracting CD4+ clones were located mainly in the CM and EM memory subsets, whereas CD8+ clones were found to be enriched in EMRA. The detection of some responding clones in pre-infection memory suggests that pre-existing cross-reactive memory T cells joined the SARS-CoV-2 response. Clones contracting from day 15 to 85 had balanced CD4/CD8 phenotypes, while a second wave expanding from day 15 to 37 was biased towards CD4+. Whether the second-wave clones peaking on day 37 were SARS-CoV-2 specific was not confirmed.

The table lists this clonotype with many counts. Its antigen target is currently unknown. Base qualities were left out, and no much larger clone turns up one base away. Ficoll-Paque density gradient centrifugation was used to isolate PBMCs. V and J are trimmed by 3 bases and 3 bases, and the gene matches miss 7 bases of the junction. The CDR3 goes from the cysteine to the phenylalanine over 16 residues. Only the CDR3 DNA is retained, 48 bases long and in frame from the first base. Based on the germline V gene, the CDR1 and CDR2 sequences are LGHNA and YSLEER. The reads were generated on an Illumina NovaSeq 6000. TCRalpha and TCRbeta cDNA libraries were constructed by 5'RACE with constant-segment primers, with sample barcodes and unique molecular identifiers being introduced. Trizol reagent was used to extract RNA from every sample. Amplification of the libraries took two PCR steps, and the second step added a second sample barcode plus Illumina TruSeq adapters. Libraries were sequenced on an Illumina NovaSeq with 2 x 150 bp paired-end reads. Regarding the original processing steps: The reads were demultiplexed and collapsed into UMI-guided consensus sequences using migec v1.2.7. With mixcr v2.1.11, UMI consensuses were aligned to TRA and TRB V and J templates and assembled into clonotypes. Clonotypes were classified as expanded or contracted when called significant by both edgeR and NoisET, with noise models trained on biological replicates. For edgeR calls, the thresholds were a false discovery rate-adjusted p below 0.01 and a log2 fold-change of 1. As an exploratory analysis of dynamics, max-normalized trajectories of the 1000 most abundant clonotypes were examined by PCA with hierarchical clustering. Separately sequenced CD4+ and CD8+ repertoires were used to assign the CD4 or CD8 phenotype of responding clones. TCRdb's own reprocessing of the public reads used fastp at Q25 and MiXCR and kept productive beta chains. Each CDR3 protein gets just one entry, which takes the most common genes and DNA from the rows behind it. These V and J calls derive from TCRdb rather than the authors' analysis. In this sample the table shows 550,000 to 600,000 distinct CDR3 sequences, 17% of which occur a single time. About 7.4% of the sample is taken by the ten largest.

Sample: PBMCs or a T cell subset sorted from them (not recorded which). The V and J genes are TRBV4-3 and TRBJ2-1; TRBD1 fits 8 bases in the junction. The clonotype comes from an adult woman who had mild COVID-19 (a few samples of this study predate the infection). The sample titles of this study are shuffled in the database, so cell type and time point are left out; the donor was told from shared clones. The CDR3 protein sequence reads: CASSQSGTGDYNEQFF. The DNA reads TGCGCCAGCAGCCAGTCCGGGACAGGAGACTACAATGAGCAGTTCTTC.